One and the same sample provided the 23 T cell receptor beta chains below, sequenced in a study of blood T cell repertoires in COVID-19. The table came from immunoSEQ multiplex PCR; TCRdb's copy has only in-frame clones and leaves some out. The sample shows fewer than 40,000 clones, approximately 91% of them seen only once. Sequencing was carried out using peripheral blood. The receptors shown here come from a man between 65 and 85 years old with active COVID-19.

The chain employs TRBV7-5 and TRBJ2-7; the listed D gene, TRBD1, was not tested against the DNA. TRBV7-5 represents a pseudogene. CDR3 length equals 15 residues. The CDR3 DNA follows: TGTGTCAGAAGCTTCAACTTGGGACAGCGCTACGAGCAGTACTTC. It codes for CVRSFNLGQRYEQYF.

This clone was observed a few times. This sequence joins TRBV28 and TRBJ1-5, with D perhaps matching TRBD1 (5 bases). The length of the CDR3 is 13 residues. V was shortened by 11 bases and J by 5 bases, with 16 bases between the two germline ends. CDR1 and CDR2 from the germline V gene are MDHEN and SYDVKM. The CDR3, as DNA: TGTGCCGCAGGGAGGGCGACCTATCAGCCCCAGCATTTT. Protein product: CAAGRATYQPQHF.

The CDR3 sequence: CASSYREGGLLSEQYF. The CDR3 nucleotides are TGCGCCAGCAGCTACCGGGAAGGTGGGCTATTAAGCGAGCAGTACTTC. The chain joins TRBV5-1 to TRBJ2-7; D is perhaps TRBD2 (5 bases). With 3 bases removed from V and 6 bases from J, the gap between germline ends came to 22 bases. The CDR3 totals 16 residues. From germline, CDR1 is SGHRS and CDR2 YFSETQ.

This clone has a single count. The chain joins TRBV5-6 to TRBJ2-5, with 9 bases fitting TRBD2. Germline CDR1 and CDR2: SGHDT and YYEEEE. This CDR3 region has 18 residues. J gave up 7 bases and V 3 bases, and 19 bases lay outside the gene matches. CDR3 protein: CASSSPLEERGAGWTQYF. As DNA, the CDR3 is TGTGCCAGCAGCTCGCCCCTCGAGGAGCGGGGGGCGGGATGGACCCAGTACTTC.

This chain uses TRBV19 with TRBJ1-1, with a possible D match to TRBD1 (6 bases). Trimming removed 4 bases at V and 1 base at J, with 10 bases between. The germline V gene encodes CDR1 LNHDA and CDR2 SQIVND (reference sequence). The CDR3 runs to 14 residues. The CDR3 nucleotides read TGTGCCAGTAGTAACAGGGCGGGGAACACTGAAGCTTTCTTT. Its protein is CASSNRAGNTEAFF. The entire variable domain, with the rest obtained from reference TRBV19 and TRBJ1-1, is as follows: DGGITQSPKYLFRKEGQNVTLSCEQNLNHDAMYWYRQDPGQGLRLIYYSQIVNDFQKGDIAEGYSVSREKKESFPLTVTSAQKNPTAFYLCASSNRAGNTEAFFGQGTRLTVV.

This CDR3 is CATSPDYRGGTDTQYF. The CDR3 DNA is TGTGCCACCAGCCCAGACTACAGGGGAGGTACAGATACGCAGTATTTT. The rearrangement joins TRBV24-1 to TRBJ2-3; D might be TRBD1 (7 bases). Germline-derived CDR1 and CDR2 are KGHDR and SFDVKD. The V gene lost 7 bases and the J gene lost 3 bases, with 19 bases spanning the gap. This CDR3 has 16 residues.

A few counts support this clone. This chain's CDR3 is CAAKGREVPYEQYF. CDR3 nucleotides: TGCGCCGCCAAGGGACGGGAGGTTCCCTACGAGCAGTACTTC. V and J are TRBV10-1 and TRBJ2-7; 7 nucleotides match TRBD2. The V segment lost 11 bases and the J segment 2 bases; nucleotides outside the gene matches: 12. The CDR3 loop spans 14 amino acids. Germline-derived CDR1 and CDR2 are WNHNN and SYGVQD (reference sequence).

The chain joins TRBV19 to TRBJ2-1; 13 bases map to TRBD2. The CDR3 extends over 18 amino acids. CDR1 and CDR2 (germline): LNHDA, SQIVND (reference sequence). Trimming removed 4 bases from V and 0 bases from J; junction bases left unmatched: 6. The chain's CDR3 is CASSKGLAGSSSYNEQFF. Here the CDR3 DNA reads TGTGCCAGTAGTAAGGGACTAGCGGGGTCCAGCTCCTACAATGAGCAGTTCTTC.

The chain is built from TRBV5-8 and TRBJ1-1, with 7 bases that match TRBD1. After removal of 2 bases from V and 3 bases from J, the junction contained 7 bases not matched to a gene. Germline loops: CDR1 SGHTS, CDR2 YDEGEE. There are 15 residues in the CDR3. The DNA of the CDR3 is TGTGCCAGCAGCTTAGGGGGCAGGTGGGACACTGAAGCTTTCTTT. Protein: CASSLGGRWDTEAFF. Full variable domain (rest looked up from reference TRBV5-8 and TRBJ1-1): EAGVTQSPTHLIKTRGQQATLRCSPISGHTSVYWYQQALGLGLQFLLWYDEGEERNRGNFPPRFSGRQFPNYSSELNVNALELEDSALYLCASSLGGRWDTEAFFGQGTRLTVV.

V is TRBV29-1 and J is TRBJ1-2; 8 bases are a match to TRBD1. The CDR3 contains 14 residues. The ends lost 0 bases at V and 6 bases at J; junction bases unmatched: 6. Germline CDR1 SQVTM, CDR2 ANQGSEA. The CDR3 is CSVEEDRAVDGYTF. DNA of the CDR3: TGCAGCGTTGAAGAGGACAGGGCCGTGGATGGCTACACCTTC.

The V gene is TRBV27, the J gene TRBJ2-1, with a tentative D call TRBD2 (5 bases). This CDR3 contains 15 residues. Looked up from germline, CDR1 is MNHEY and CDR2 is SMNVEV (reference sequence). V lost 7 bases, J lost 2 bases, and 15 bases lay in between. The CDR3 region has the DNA TGTGCCAGCACCAATGGGAGAACTCCCTACAATGAGCAGTTCTTC. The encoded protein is CASTNGRTPYNEQFF.

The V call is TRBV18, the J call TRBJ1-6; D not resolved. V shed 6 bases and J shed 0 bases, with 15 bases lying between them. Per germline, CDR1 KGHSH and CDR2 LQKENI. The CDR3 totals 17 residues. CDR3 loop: CASSIDPWSSYNSPLHF. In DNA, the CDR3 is TGTGCCAGCTCGATAGACCCTTGGAGCTCCTATAATTCACCCCTCCACTTT.

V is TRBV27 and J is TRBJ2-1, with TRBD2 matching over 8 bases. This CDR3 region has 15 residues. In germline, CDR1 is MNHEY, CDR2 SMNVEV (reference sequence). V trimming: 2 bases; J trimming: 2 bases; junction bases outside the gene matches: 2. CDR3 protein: CASSLTGGTYNEQFF. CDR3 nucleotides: TGTGCCAGCAGTTTAACGGGAGGGACCTACAATGAGCAGTTCTTC.

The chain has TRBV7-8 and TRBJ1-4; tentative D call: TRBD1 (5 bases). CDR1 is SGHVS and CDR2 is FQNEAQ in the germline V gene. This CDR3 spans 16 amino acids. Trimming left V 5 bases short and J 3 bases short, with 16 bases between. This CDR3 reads CASSPSVGLANEKLFF. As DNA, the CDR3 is TGTGCCAGCAGCCCAAGTGTGGGGCTAGCTAATGAAAAACTGTTTTTT.

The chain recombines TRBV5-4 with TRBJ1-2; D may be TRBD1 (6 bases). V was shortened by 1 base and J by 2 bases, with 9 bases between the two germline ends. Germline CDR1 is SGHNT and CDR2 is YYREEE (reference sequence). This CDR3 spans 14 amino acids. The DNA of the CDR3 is TGTGCCAGCAGCTTGACAGGGACCAACTATGGCTACACCTTC. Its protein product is CASSLTGTNYGYTF.

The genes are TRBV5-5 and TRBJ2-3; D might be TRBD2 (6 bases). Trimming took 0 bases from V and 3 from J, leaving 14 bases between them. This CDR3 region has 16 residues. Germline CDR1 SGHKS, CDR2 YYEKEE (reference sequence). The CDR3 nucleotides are TGTGCCAGCAGCTTGGCCCTAGCGTTGCCAACAGATACGCAGTATTTT. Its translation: CASSLALALPTDTQYF.

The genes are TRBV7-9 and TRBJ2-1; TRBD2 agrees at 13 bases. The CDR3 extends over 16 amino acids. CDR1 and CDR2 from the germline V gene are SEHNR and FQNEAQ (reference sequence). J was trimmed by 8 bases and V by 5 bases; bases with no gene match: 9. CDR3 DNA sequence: TGTGCCAGCAGCCCTTGGACTAGCGGGAGTCTCGATGAGCAGTTCTTC. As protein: CASSPWTSGSLDEQFF. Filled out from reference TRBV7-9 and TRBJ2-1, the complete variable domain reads DTGVSQNPRHKITKRGQNVTFRCDPISEHNRLYWYRQTLGQGPEFLTYFQNEAQLEKSRLLSDRFSAERPKGSFSTLEIQRTEQGDSAMYLCASSPWTSGSLDEQFFGPGTRLTVL.

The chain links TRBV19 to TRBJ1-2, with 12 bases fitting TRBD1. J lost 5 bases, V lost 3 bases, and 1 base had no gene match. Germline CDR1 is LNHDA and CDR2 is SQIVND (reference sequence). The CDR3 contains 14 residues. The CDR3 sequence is CASSMGQGAYGYTF. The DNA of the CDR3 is TGTGCCAGTAGTATGGGACAGGGGGCTTATGGCTACACCTTC. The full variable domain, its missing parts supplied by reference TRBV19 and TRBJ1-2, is DGGITQSPKYLFRKEGQNVTLSCEQNLNHDAMYWYRQDPGQGLRLIYYSQIVNDFQKGDIAEGYSVSREKKESFPLTVTSAQKNPTAFYLCASSMGQGAYGYTFGSGTRLTVV.

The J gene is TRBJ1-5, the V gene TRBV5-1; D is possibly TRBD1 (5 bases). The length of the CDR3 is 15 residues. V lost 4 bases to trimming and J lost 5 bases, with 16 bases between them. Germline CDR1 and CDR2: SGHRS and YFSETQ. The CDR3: CASSRGLGGDQPQHF. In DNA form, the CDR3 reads TGCGCCAGCAGCCGAGGACTCGGGGGGGATCAGCCCCAGCATTTT.

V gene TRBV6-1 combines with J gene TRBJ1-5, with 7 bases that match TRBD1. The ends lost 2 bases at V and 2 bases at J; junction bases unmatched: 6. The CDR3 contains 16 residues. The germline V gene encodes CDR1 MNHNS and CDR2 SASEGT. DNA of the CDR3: TGTGCCAGCAGTGAACAGGGGGGCCACGGCAATCAGCCCCAGCATTTT. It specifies CASSEQGGHGNQPQHF.

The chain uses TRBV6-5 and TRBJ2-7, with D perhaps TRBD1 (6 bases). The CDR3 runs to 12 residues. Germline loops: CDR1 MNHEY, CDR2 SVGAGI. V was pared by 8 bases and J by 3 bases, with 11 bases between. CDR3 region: CASDTTGYEQYF. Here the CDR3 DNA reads TGTGCCAGCGATACGACAGGCTACGAGCAGTACTTC.

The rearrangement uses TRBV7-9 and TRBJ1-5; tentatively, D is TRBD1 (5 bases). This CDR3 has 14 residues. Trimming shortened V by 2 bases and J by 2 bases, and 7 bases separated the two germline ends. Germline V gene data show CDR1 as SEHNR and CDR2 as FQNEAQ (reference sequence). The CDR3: CASSLMGRNQPQHF. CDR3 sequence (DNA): TGTGCCAGCAGCTTAATGGGGCGCAATCAGCCCCAGCATTTT.

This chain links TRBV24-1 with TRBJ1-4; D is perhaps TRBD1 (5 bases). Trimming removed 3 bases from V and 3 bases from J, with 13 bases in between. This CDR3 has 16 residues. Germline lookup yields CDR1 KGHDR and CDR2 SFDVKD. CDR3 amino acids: CATSDDWGAANEKLFF. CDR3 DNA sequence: TGTGCCACCAGTGATGACTGGGGCGCGGCTAATGAAAAACTGTTTTTT.